One sample yielded the 27 T cell receptor beta chains listed below, sequenced in a study of blood T cell repertoires in COVID-19. The method was immunoSEQ multiplex PCR; TCRdb's version includes in-frame clones alone and lacks a portion of them. The table lists some 180,000 clones, approximately 83% of them singletons, with around 6.7% in the top ten. The sample comprised peripheral blood. These receptor sequences come from a woman between 40 and 50 years old with COVID-19, enrolled during active disease.

V is TRBV6-4 and J is TRBJ1-1; 8 nucleotides agree with TRBD1. Losses at the gene ends were 6 bases for V and 4 bases for J; bases not matched to a gene: 7. The CDR3 has 14 amino acids. Germline CDR1 reads MRHNA; CDR2 reads SNTAGT. This CDR3 reads CASRQGGSGTEAFF. DNA for the CDR3: TGTGCCAGCAGACAGGGGGGATCGGGCACTGAAGCTTTCTTT.

The chain joins TRBV2 to TRBJ1-2; the D is unclear. Trimming cost V 9 bases and J 4 bases, with 15 bases left between them. The germline CDR1 and CDR2 sequences are SNHLY and FYNNEI. The CDR3 length is 13 residues. The CDR3 coding sequence is TGTGCCAGATCCTACGGGTTCTCCTATGGCTACACCTTC. Its translation is CARSYGFSYGYTF.

This clone was counted only a few times. V is TRBV11-2 and J is TRBJ1-1, with D perhaps TRBD1 (5 bases). The CDR3 runs 16 residues. Deletions cut 6 bases from V and 0 bases from J, with 17 bases between. CDR1 is SGHAT and CDR2 is FQNNGV in the germline V gene. The CDR3 coding sequence is TGTGCCAGCAGTCTACCAGCCAGGACATTGAACACTGAAGCTTTCTTT. Protein: CASSLPARTLNTEAFF. Full variable domain (rest looked up from reference TRBV11-2 and TRBJ1-1): EAGVAQSPRYKIIEKRQSVAFWCNPISGHATLYWYQQILGQGPKLLIQFQNNGVVDDSQLPKDRFSAERLKGVDSTLKIQPAKLEDSAVYLCASSLPARTLNTEAFFGQGTRLTVV.

This clone showed up just once. The chain combines TRBV19 with TRBJ2-6; no reliable D call. Trimming stripped 10 bases from V and 2 bases from J, with 12 bases between. CDR1 is LNHDA, CDR2 SQIVND, per germline (reference sequence). This CDR3 spans 14 amino acids. For the CDR3, the DNA is TGTGCCACTGCCGAGGCACCTGGGGCCAACGTCCTGACTTTC. Translation gives CATAEAPGANVLTF.

V gene TRBV14 combines with J gene TRBJ2-5, with D possibly matching TRBD1 (6 bases). CDR1 and CDR2 from the germline V gene are SGHDN and FVKESK. Between the trimmed V and J ends, which lost 4 bases and 4 bases, there was a span of 13 bases. This CDR3 spans 14 amino acids. The CDR3 DNA follows: TGTGCCAGCAGCCCCCCGGGACACCTAGAGACCCAGTACTTC. Translating gives CASSPPGHLETQYF.

This rearrangement joins TRBV5-1 to TRBJ1-4, with 9 bases identical to TRBD1. The CDR3 runs to 17 residues. J was trimmed by 8 bases and V by 0 bases; bases with no gene match: 11. Germline values: CDR1 SGHRS, CDR2 YFSETQ. The CDR3 DNA reads as TGCGCCAGCAGCTTGGTCGGGACAGGGTATGGAAGCGAAAAACTGTTTTTT. This codes for CASSLVGTGYGSEKLFF.

This CDR3 reads CASSFLAGGGEQFF. CDR3 coding DNA: TGTGCCAGCAGTTTCCTAGCGGGAGGGGGTGAGCAGTTCTTC. The V call is TRBV27, the J call TRBJ2-1, with 12 bases lining up with TRBD2. Germline assignment: CDR1 MNHEY and CDR2 SMNVEV (reference sequence). After removal of 3 bases from V and 9 bases from J, the junction contained 3 bases not matched to a gene. The CDR3 contains 14 residues.

V gene TRBV29-1 combines with J gene TRBJ1-2; TRBD1 is a possible D gene (5 bases). The CDR3 consists of 14 residues. Germline V gene sequence: CDR1 SQVTM, CDR2 ANQGSEA. V was trimmed by 5 bases and J by 4 bases, leaving 17 bases between them. CDR3: CSVPKGKGFYGYTF. The CDR3 DNA reads TGCAGCGTTCCGAAGGGGAAAGGGTTCTATGGCTACACCTTC. Filled out from reference TRBV29-1 and TRBJ1-2, the complete variable domain reads SAVISQKPSRDICQRGTSLTIQCQVDSQVTMMFWYRQQPGQSLTLIATANQGSEATYESGFVIDKFPISRPNLTFSTLTVSNMSPEDSSIYLCSVPKGKGFYGYTFGSGTRLTVV.

This chain connects TRBV6-1 to TRBJ2-5; D unclear. The CDR3 runs to 15 residues. Trimming left V 1 base short and J 7 bases short, with 16 bases between. CDR1 and CDR2 from the germline V gene are MNHNS and SASEGT. CDR3 DNA: TGTGCCAGCAGTGAAGGCGGCAGTCTTATCGGGACCCAGTACTTC. It codes for CASSEGGSLIGTQYF.

This clone came up a few times. This chain joins TRBV7-9 and TRBJ1-3; D may be TRBD1 (5 bases). This CDR3 contains 14 residues. CDR1 and CDR2 (germline): SEHNR, FQNEAQ (reference sequence). V lost 2 bases and J 4 bases, leaving 9 bases between the germline ends. CDR3 protein: CASSLPGRGNTIYF. In DNA form, the CDR3 reads TGTGCCAGCAGCTTACCAGGGAGGGGAAACACCATATATTTT.

This clone was counted once. V is TRBV2 and J is TRBJ2-1; perhaps TRBD2 as D (5 bases). The CDR3 has 14 amino acids. Trimming stripped 7 bases from V and 7 bases from J, with 17 bases between. Germline CDR1 is SNHLY and CDR2 is FYNNEI. CDR3 nucleotides: TGTGCCAGCAACCCGCGGGTTGCCCAGAATGAGCAGTTCTTC. Its translation: CASNPRVAQNEQFF.

The rearrangement links TRBV12-2 to TRBJ1-5; TRBD1, the table's D call, was not compared with the DNA. TRBV12-2 is termed a pseudogene. This CDR3 spans 21 amino acids. This CDR3 reads CASRLVECWAGGFLSNQPQHF. The CDR3 DNA reads as TGTGCAAGTCGCTTAGTGGAATGTTGGGCAGGGGGTTTTCTTAGCAATCAGCCCCAGCATTTT.

This clone was seen a single time. V gene TRBV7-2 combines with J gene TRBJ2-2; D unclear. The CDR3 spans 14 residues. Germline CDR1 reads SGHTA; CDR2 reads FQGNSA. V was trimmed by 0 bases and J by 8 bases, leaving 10 bases between them. The CDR3 loop reads CASSLAHHFGELFF. CDR3 DNA: TGTGCCAGCAGCTTAGCGCATCACTTTGGGGAGCTGTTTTTT.

J is TRBJ1-4 and V is TRBV27, with D possibly being TRBD1 (5 bases). V was clipped by 5 bases and J by 10 bases, with 11 bases between them. Germline assignment: CDR1 MNHEY and CDR2 SMNVEV (reference sequence). CDR3 length equals 12 residues. The CDR3 protein is CASSPLGGKLFF. CDR3 DNA: TGTGCCAGCAGTCCCTTGGGGGGAAAACTGTTTTTT. Filled out from reference TRBV27 and TRBJ1-4, the complete variable domain reads EAQVTQNPRYLITVTGKKLTVTCSQNMNHEYMSWYRQDPGLGLRQIYYSMNVEVTDKGDVPEGYKVSRKEKRNFPLILESPSPNQTSLYFCASSPLGGKLFFGSGTQLSVL.

This rearrangement joins TRBV10-1 to TRBJ2-5; 8 bases line up with TRBD1. Germline lookup yields CDR1 WNHNN and CDR2 SYGVQD (reference sequence). V shed 2 bases, J shed 6 bases, and the junction held 5 bases outside the gene matches. The CDR3 loop spans 14 amino acids. CDR3 bases: TGCGCCAGCAGTGAGGGGACAGGCTCCAAGACCCAGTACTTC. Its protein product is CASSEGTGSKTQYF.

DNA of the CDR3: TGTGCCAGCAGTTTAAAAGATACGCAGTATTTT. It specifies CASSLKDTQYF. The J gene is TRBJ2-3, the V gene TRBV2; no firm D call. The V gene lost 5 bases and the J gene lost 5 bases, with 5 bases spanning the gap. The CDR3 sequence is 11 residues long. Per germline, CDR1 SNHLY and CDR2 FYNNEI.

V and J are TRBV7-6 and TRBJ2-7; 8 positions match TRBD1. Germline V gene lookup returns CDR1 SGHVS and CDR2 FNYEAQ. V lost 4 bases, J lost 0 bases, and 2 bases stayed unmatched. The CDR3 loop spans 14 amino acids. CDR3 in DNA: TGTGCCAGCAGCTCAGGACAGGGCTCCTACGAGCAGTACTTC. It is translated as CASSSGQGSYEQYF.

The rearrangement joins TRBV24-1 to TRBJ2-1; the match to TRBD2 covers 14 bases. V lost 4 bases to trimming and J lost 7 bases; unmatched junction nucleotides: 5. Germline V gives CDR1 KGHDR, CDR2 SFDVKD. This CDR3 has 16 residues. The CDR3: CATSDSTSGGENEQFF. CDR3 in DNA: TGTGCCACCAGTGACTCGACTAGCGGGGGGGAGAATGAGCAGTTCTTC.

The chain links TRBV5-1 to TRBJ2-1; tentative D call: TRBD2 (7 bases). The CDR3 loop spans 15 amino acids. V was trimmed by 0 bases and J by 8 bases, leaving 15 bases between them. Germline V gene lookup returns CDR1 SGHRS and CDR2 YFSETQ. As DNA, the CDR3 is TGCGCCAGCAGCTTGGGGGGGGGCGCTCTCGATGAGCAGTTCTTC. As protein: CASSLGGGALDEQFF.

The chain employs TRBV12-2 and TRBJ2-7; TRBD2 reflects the table's D call only, with no check against the DNA. TRBV12-2 represents a pseudogene. The CDR3 sequence is 16 residues long. CDR3 bases: TGTGCAAGTCGCTCCACAGGGTCTAGCGGGGCCTACGAGCAGTACTTC. This sequence encodes CASRSTGSSGAYEQYF.

The J gene is TRBJ2-7, the V gene TRBV10-3, with 9 bases fitting TRBD2. J lost 6 bases, V lost 3 bases, and 9 bases had no gene match. This CDR3 spans 15 amino acids. Germline loops: CDR1 ENHRY, CDR2 SYGVKD. CDR3 sequence: CAISERAGGRLEQYF. The DNA for the CDR3 is TGTGCCATCAGTGAACGAGCGGGGGGACGCCTCGAGCAGTACTTC.

The CDR3 is CASSLVLGPGNTIYF. The CDR3 DNA reads TGCGCCAGCAGCTTGGTGTTGGGGCCTGGAAACACCATATATTTT. V is TRBV5-1 and J is TRBJ1-3, with a tentative D call TRBD1 (5 bases). V was cut by 0 bases and J by 2 bases, with 9 bases left in between. CDR3 length: 15 residues. The germline V gene has CDR1 SGHRS and CDR2 YFSETQ. The full variable domain, with the rest looked up from reference TRBV5-1 and TRBJ1-3, is KAGVTQTPRYLIKTRGQQVTLSCSPISGHRSVSWYQQTPGQGLQFLFEYFSETQRNKGNFPGRFSGRQFSNSRSEMNVSTLELGDSALYLCASSLVLGPGNTIYFGEGSWLTVV.

Points on this clone: Other nucleotide sequences in the sample specify the same CDR3. The V gene is TRBV27, the J gene TRBJ1-1, with 7 bases identical to TRBD1. The germline gives CDR1 MNHEY, CDR2 SMNVEV (reference sequence). The CDR3 sequence is 14 residues long. J gave up 0 bases and V 5 bases, and 3 bases lay outside the gene matches. CDR3 coding DNA: TGTGCCAGCAGTAACAGGGGTATGAACACTGAAGCTTTCTTT. It translates to CASSNRGMNTEAFF.

The gene calls are TRBV7-9 and TRBJ1-4; D gene uncertain. Germline lookup yields CDR1 SEHNR and CDR2 FQNEAQ (reference sequence). The CDR3 sequence is 14 residues long. Trimming pared 7 bases from V and 3 bases from J, leaving 12 bases between. DNA for the CDR3: TGTGCCAGCATCCGACAACCCTCTAATGAAAAACTGTTTTTT. Translating it yields CASIRQPSNEKLFF.

This clone showed up just once. The V gene is TRBV4-2, the J gene TRBJ1-2, with TRBD1 as a possible D gene (6 bases). The CDR3 is made up of 16 amino acids. V was clipped by 1 base and J by 4 bases, with 16 bases between them. In germline, CDR1 is LGHNA, CDR2 YNFKEQ. CDR3 region: CASSQGDTHSSYGYTF. The CDR3, as DNA: TGTGCCAGCAGCCAAGGGGACACCCACTCATCCTATGGCTACACCTTC.

This rearrangement joins TRBV27 to TRBJ2-2, with 10 bases aligning to TRBD2. The CDR3 covers 16 residues. Looked up from germline, CDR1 is MNHEY and CDR2 is SMNVEV (reference sequence). The junction had 6 bases not matched to a gene; V was cut back by 4 bases and J by 4 bases. DNA of the CDR3: TGTGCCAGCAGTTCAGCGGGGGGGCTGGGCACCGGGGAGCTGTTTTTT. Amino acid sequence: CASSSAGGLGTGELFF.

V gene TRBV6-5 combines with J gene TRBJ2-3; D unclear. The CDR3 contains 12 residues. V dropped 7 bases and J dropped 2 bases, with 7 bases sitting between them. Germline V CDR1 and CDR2: MNHEY, SVGAGI. The CDR3 coding sequence is TGTGCCAGCAACACCATCACAGATACGCAGTATTTT. This encodes CASNTITDTQYF.